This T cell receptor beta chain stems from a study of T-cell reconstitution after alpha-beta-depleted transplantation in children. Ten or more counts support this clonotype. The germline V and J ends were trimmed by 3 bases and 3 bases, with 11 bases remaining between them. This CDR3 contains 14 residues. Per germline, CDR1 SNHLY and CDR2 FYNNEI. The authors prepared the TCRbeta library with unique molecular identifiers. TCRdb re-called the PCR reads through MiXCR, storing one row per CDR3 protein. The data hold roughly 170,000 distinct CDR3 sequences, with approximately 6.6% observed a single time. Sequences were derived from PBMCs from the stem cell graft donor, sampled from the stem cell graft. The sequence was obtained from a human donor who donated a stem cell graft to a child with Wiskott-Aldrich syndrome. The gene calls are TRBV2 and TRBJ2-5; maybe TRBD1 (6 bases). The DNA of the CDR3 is TGTGCCAGCAGTGAGGACAGATGGGAAGAGACCCAGTACTTC. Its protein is CASSEDRWEETQYF.